Each of the 22 T cell receptor beta chains below was sequenced from the same sample in a study of blood T cells in healthy people across ages. Combining a sample-barcoded 5' primer with a J-beta primer mix, a second PCR ran for about 6 to 12 cycles. TCRdb redid the calling of the 5' RACE reads with MiXCR, one entry per CDR3 protein. The repertoire has 600,000 or so distinct CDR3 sequences, under 30% of them found once; the top ten carry around a sixth. Sequenced: blood. Every receptor here comes from a woman of 80 years or more in good health.

This clonotype was seen ten or more times. The V and J genes are TRBV5-4 and TRBJ1-2, with D possibly matching TRBD1 (5 bases). The CDR3 runs to 12 residues. Germline loops: CDR1 SGHNT, CDR2 YYREEE (reference sequence). Between the trimmed V and J ends, which lost 2 bases and 6 bases, there was a span of 8 bases. CDR3 coding DNA: TGTGCCAGCAGCTTTGCGGGGGATGGCTACACCTTC. Translation gives CASSFAGDGYTF. The complete variable domain, with remaining parts taken from reference TRBV5-4 and TRBJ1-2, reads ETGVTQSPTHLIKTRGQQVTLRCSSQSGHNTVSWYQQALGQGPQFIFQYYREEENGRGNFPPRFSGLQFPNYSSELNVNALELDDSALYLCASSFAGDGYTFGSGTRLTVV.

V is TRBV7-6 and J is TRBJ2-7, with D possibly TRBD2 on 6 matching bases. Per the germline V gene, CDR1 is SGHVS and CDR2 is FNYEAQ. Trimming took off 5 bases at V and 7 bases at J, with 24 bases between the two ends. This CDR3 region has 16 residues. The CDR3 loop reads CASSAQTGGAGTEQYF. For the CDR3, the DNA is TGTGCCAGCAGCGCCCAAACAGGAGGGGCGGGCACTGAGCAGTACTTC.

This rearrangement joins TRBV5-1 to TRBJ2-7; D is perhaps TRBD2 (6 bases). The CDR3 runs 15 residues. V lost 0 bases and J 3 bases, leaving 13 bases between the germline ends. Germline-derived CDR1 and CDR2 are SGHRS and YFSETQ. The DNA for the CDR3 is TGCGCCAGCAGCTTGGATGGCCTGGGGGGCTACGAGCAGTACTTC. Protein product: CASSLDGLGGYEQYF. Filled out from reference TRBV5-1 and TRBJ2-7, the complete variable domain reads KAGVTQTPRYLIKTRGQQVTLSCSPISGHRSVSWYQQTPGQGLQFLFEYFSETQRNKGNFPGRFSGRQFSNSRSEMNVSTLELGDSALYLCASSLDGLGGYEQYFGPGTRLTVT.

This clonotype was counted ten times or more. The chain recombines TRBV20-1 with TRBJ2-3; perhaps TRBD1 as D (5 bases). Germline assignment: CDR1 DFQATT and CDR2 SNEGSKA (reference sequence). The V end lost 3 bases, the J end lost 2 bases, and 9 bases lay between the germline ends. The CDR3 extends over 13 amino acids. The CDR3 region has the DNA TGCAGTGCTAGGGGGCAGAACACAGATACGCAGTATTTT. Translated, it gives CSARGQNTDTQYF.

This clonotype was seen ten or more times. The chain uses TRBV5-1 and TRBJ2-3; no clear D. V was shortened by 0 bases and J by 2 bases, with 13 bases between the two germline ends. CDR1 SGHRS and CDR2 YFSETQ come from the germline V gene. This CDR3 has 16 amino acids. CDR3 loop: CASSLDGQHYTDTQYF. The CDR3, as DNA: TGCGCCAGCAGCTTGGATGGGCAACATTACACAGATACGCAGTATTTT.

The gene calls are TRBV28 and TRBJ2-3, with TRBD2 matching over 9 bases. V dropped 1 base and J dropped 4; count of bases not matched to a gene: 6. The germline gives CDR1 MDHEN, CDR2 SYDVKM. CDR3 size: 16 residues. The CDR3 reads CASSLSREGLADTQYF. The CDR3 DNA reads as TGTGCCAGCAGTTTATCGCGGGAGGGCCTTGCAGATACGCAGTATTTT.

The chain has TRBV20-1 and TRBJ1-1; D is unclear. Germline assignment: CDR1 DFQATT and CDR2 SNEGSKA (reference sequence). This CDR3 has 13 residues. Trimming took 1 base from V and 2 from J, leaving 8 bases between them. Here the CDR3 reads CSARGRQNTEAFF. CDR3 nucleotide sequence: TGCAGTGCTAGAGGACGTCAAAACACTGAAGCTTTCTTT.

This clonotype was counted ten times or more. The V and J genes are TRBV5-1 and TRBJ2-5, with 7 bases fitting TRBD1. V lost 4 bases to trimming and J lost 4 bases; unmatched junction nucleotides: 7. The CDR3 length is 14 residues. Germline assignment: CDR1 SGHRS and CDR2 YFSETQ. The CDR3, as DNA: TGCGCCAGCAGCCGGGCGGCAGGGGGAGAGACCCAGTACTTC. Amino acid sequence: CASSRAAGGETQYF. Supplemented by reference TRBV5-1 and TRBJ2-5, the full variable domain reads KAGVTQTPRYLIKTRGQQVTLSCSPISGHRSVSWYQQTPGQGLQFLFEYFSETQRNKGNFPGRFSGRQFSNSRSEMNVSTLELGDSALYLCASSRAAGGETQYFGPGTRLLVL.

The sample holds many counts of this clonotype. The CDR3 DNA sequence: TGCAGTGCTAGCGGTGGGGATCCCGGATCGAGTGAGCAGTTCTTC. It is translated as CSASGGDPGSSEQFF. The chain has TRBV20-1 and TRBJ2-1; D is ambiguous. This CDR3 has 15 amino acids. Germline V gene data show CDR1 as DFQATT and CDR2 as SNEGSKA (reference sequence). V was trimmed by 3 bases and J by 9 bases, leaving 21 bases between them.

This clonotype was observed a handful of times. The chain combines TRBV5-1 with TRBJ2-2; TRBD2 might be the D (6 bases). The CDR3 spans 14 residues. V was cut by 4 bases and J by 6 bases, with 13 bases left in between. The germline CDR1 and CDR2 sequences are SGHRS and YFSETQ. The CDR3 DNA reads TGCGCCAGCAGCCTGCAAGGGGAGGCCGGGGAGCTGTTTTTT. Translated, it gives CASSLQGEAGELFF. The complete variable domain, with remaining parts taken from reference TRBV5-1 and TRBJ2-2, reads KAGVTQTPRYLIKTRGQQVTLSCSPISGHRSVSWYQQTPGQGLQFLFEYFSETQRNKGNFPGRFSGRQFSNSRSEMNVSTLELGDSALYLCASSLQGEAGELFFGEGSRLTVL.

Points on this clonotype: Given a much more abundant clone one base away, this may be a read error. The chain combines TRBV20-1 with TRBJ2-1; 11 positions match TRBD1. This CDR3 region has 13 residues. V lost 6 bases and J lost 6; bases outside the gene matches: 4. Germline CDR1 DFQATT, CDR2 SNEGSKA (reference sequence). The CDR3 loop reads CSAPGQGGNEQFF. CDR3 nucleotides: TGCAGTGCACCGGGACAGGGGGGCAATGAGCAGTTCTTC.

At least ten counts were recorded for this clonotype. The chain couples TRBV7-2 to TRBJ1-1; tentative D call: TRBD1 (6 bases). Trimming left V 3 bases short and J 6 bases short, with 14 bases between. The CDR3 is made up of 14 amino acids. Germline assignment: CDR1 SGHTA and CDR2 FQGNSA. The CDR3 reads CASSFGGTTAEAFF. The CDR3 bases are TGTGCCAGCAGCTTTGGGGGCACGACGGCTGAAGCTTTCTTT.

Of note for this clonotype: A read error may account for a junction end that differs from germline. V gene TRBV11-2 combines with J gene TRBJ1-6; 10 bases fit TRBD1. Germline CDR1 and CDR2: SGHAT and FQNNGV. The CDR3 loop spans 15 amino acids. The CDR3 loop is CAGSPRQGANSPLHF. Here the CDR3 DNA reads TGTGCCGGCAGCCCACGACAGGGGGCCAATTCACCCCTCCACTTT.

In this sample, this clonotype turned up a few times. The CDR3 reads CSARGDREQHGYTF. CDR3 nucleotides: TGCAGTGCTAGGGGGGACAGGGAACAGCATGGCTACACCTTC. The J gene is TRBJ1-2, the V gene TRBV20-1; 9 bases are a match to TRBD1. Germline V gene data show CDR1 as DFQATT and CDR2 as SNEGSKA (reference sequence). The CDR3 has 14 residues. Losses at the gene ends were 3 bases for V and 6 bases for J; bases not matched to a gene: 8.

Comments on this clonotype: It is likely a read error, because the conserved phenylalanine at the end of the CDR3 is missing. The CDR3 spells CASSLTPSNQPQHC. DNA for the CDR3: TGTGCCAGCAGCTTGACTCCTTCCAATCAGCCCCAGCATTGT. The chain employs TRBV5-5 and TRBJ1-5, with D hard to call. The CDR3 is 14 amino acids. The germline CDR1 and CDR2 sequences are SGHKS and YYEKEE (reference sequence). V gave up 1 base and J gave up 3 bases, with 8 bases separating them.

This rearrangement joins TRBV7-2 to TRBJ2-5, with TRBD2 matching 10 bases. Trimming removed 5 bases from V and 6 bases from J; junction bases left unmatched: 15. The CDR3 spans 17 residues. Germline CDR1 reads SGHTA; CDR2 reads FQGNSA. CDR3 DNA sequence: TGTGCCAGCAGCGTGATAGCCACGTCTAGCGGGGGCCAGACCCAGTACTTC. This sequence encodes CASSVIATSSGGQTQYF.

There are many counts of this clonotype. The chain employs TRBV3-1 and TRBJ2-3; no definite D call. In germline, CDR1 is LGHDT, CDR2 YNNKEL (reference sequence). V was cut by 1 base and J by 7 bases, with 9 bases left in between. The CDR3 totals 13 residues. DNA of the CDR3: TGTGCCAGCAGCCAAGTGAGTCCGCATACGCAGTATTTT. Its translation is CASSQVSPHTQYF.

This clonotype has a count of ten or more. The J gene is TRBJ2-3, the V gene TRBV12-3 or TRBV12-4; possible D gene TRBD1, 5 bases. V lost 7 bases, J lost 8 bases, and 10 bases lay in between. CDR3 length: 11 amino acids. The CDR3 protein is CASTLGVTQYF. CDR3 DNA sequence: TGTGCCAGCACCCTAGGGGTTACGCAGTATTTT.

V gene TRBV7-9 combines with J gene TRBJ2-3, with D possibly matching TRBD2 (5 bases). Germline assignment: CDR1 SEHNR and CDR2 FQNEAQ (reference sequence). The CDR3 has 14 residues. The ends were cut back, 5 bases at V and 2 bases at J, with 11 bases in the middle. The DNA of the CDR3 is TGTGCCAGCAGCGCCCGGACTGACACAGATACGCAGTATTTT. As protein: CASSARTDTDTQYF.

This clonotype has at least ten counts. Just one base apart from a much larger clone, this may be a read error. The chain uses TRBV11-2 and TRBJ2-1; 12 bases are shared with TRBD1. The end of the DNA aligns better with TRBJ2-7, so the J call may be wrong. This CDR3 is built from 18 residues. Germline CDR1 SGHAT, CDR2 FQNNGV. DNA for the CDR3: TGTGCCAGCAGCTTAGTTTTCGGGACAGGGGGCTCCTACAATGAGCAGTACTTC. Its translation: CASSLVFGTGGSYNEQYF.

The sample holds a few counts of this clonotype. This may be a read error, as it is one base from a much larger clone. J is TRBJ2-5 and V is TRBV12-3 or TRBV12-4; 10 bases fit TRBD2. V was clipped by 6 bases and J by 11 bases; unmatched bases: 15. The CDR3 totals 15 residues. The DNA for the CDR3 is TGTGCCAGCAGAAAAGCGGGGGGGCGATACAATGAGCAGTACTTC. Translated: CASRKAGGRYNEQYF.

Remarks on this clonotype: A single base separates this from a much larger clone, so it may be a read error. The V gene is TRBV5-1, the J gene TRBJ2-5, with D maybe TRBD2 (7 bases). V was pared by 7 bases and J by 11 bases, with 21 bases between. CDR1 is SGHRS, CDR2 YFSETQ, per germline. CDR3 length: 13 residues. The CDR3 spells CASYTPGGNEQYF. The CDR3 DNA sequence: TGCGCCAGCTACACTCCGGGGGGCAATGAGCAGTACTTC. The complete variable domain, with remaining parts taken from reference TRBV5-1 and TRBJ2-5, reads KAGVTQTPRYLIKTRGQQVTLSCSPISGHRSVSWYQQTPGQGLQFLFEYFSETQRNKGNFPGRFSGRQFSNSRSEMNVSTLELGDSALYLCASYTPGGNEQYFGPGTRLLVL.